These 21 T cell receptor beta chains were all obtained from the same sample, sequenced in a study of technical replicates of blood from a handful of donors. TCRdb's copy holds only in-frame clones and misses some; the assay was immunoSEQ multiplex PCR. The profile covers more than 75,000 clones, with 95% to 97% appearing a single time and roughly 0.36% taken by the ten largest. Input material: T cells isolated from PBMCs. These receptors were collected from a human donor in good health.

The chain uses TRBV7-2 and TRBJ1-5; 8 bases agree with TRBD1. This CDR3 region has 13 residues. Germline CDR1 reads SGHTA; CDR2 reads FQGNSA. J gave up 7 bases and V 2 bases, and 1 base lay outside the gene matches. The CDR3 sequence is CASSLNRGQPQHF. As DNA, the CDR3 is TGTGCCAGCAGCTTAAACAGGGGGCAGCCCCAGCATTTT.

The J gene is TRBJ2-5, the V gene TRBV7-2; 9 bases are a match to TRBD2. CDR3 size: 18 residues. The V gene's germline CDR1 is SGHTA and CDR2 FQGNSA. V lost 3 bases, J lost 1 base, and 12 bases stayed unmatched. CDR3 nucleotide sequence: TGTGCCAGCAGCTTCGGAGCGGGAGGATTTGGTGGCCAAGAGACCCAGTACTTC. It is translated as CASSFGAGGFGGQETQYF.

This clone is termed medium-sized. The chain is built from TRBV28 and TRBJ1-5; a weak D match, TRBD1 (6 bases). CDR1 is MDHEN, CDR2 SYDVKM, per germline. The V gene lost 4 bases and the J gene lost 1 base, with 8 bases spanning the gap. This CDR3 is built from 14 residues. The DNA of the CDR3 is TGTGCCAGCAGTTCGGGACACAGCAATCAGCCCCAGCATTTT. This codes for CASSSGHSNQPQHF.

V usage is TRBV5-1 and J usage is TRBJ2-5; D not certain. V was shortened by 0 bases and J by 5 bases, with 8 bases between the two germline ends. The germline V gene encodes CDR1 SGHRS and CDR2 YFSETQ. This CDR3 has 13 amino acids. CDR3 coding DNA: TGCGCCAGCAGCTTGGTTGGCAGGGAGACCCAGTACTTC. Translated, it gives CASSLVGRETQYF.

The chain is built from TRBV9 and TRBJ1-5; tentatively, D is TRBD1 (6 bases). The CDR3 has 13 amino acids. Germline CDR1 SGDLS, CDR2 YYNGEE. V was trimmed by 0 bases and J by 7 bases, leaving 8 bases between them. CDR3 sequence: CASSVEGVQPQHF. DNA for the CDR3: TGTGCCAGCAGCGTAGAGGGGGTCCAGCCCCAGCATTTT.

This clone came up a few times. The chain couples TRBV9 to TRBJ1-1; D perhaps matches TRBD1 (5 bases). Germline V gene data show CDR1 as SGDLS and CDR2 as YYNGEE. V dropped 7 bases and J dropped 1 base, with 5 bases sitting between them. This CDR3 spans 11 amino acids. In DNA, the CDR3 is TGTGCCAGCGGACAGAACACTGAAGCTTTCTTT. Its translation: CASGQNTEAFF.

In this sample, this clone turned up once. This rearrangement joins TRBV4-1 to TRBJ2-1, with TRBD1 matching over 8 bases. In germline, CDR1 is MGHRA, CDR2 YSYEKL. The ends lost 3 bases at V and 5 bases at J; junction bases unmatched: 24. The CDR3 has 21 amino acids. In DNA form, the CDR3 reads TGCGCCAGCAGCCAGGCCGGCGCGACAGGGGCCGCCAGTTTAGGGGACAATGAGCAGTTCTTC. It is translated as CASSQAGATGAASLGDNEQFF.

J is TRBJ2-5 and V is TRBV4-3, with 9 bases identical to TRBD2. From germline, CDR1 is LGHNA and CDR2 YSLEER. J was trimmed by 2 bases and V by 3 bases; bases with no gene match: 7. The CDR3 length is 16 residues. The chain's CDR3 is CASSQVFSGGQETQYF. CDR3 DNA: TGCGCCAGCAGCCAGGTATTTAGCGGGGGACAAGAGACCCAGTACTTC.

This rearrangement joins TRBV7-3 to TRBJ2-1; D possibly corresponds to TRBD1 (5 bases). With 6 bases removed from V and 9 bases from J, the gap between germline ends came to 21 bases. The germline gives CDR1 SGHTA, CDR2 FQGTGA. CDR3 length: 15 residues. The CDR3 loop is CASSASLDTGGEQFF. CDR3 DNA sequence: TGTGCCAGCAGTGCGAGTTTGGACACAGGCGGTGAGCAGTTCTTC.

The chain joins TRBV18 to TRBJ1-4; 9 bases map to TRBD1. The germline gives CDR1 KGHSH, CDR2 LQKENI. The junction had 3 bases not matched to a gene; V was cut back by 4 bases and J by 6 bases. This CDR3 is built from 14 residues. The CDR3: CASSLRQGDEKLFF. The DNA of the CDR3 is TGTGCCAGCTCACTAAGACAGGGGGATGAAAAACTGTTTTTT.

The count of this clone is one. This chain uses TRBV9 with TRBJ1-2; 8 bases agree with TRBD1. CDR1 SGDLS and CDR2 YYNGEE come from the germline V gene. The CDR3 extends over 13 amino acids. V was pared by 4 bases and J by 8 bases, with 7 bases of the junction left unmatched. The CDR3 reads CASSIGQGVGYTF. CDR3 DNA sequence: TGTGCCAGCAGCATTGGACAGGGAGTCGGCTACACCTTC.

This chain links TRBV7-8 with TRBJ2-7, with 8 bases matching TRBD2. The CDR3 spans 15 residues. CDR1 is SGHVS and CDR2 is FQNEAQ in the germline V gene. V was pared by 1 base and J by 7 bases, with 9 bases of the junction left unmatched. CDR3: CASSLGRAGVWEQYF. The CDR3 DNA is TGTGCCAGCAGCTTAGGCCGAGCGGGAGTGTGGGAGCAGTACTTC. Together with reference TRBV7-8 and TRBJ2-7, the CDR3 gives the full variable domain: GAGVSQSPRYKVAKRGQDVALRCDPISGHVSLFWYQQALGQGPEFLTYFQNEAQLDKSGLPSDRFFAERPEGSVSTLKIQRTQQEDSAVYLCASSLGRAGVWEQYFGPGTRLTVT.

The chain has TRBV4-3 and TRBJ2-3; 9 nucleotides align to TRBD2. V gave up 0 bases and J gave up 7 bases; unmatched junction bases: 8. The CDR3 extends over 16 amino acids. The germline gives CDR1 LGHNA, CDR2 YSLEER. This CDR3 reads CASSQDRAGGPHTQYF. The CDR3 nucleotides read TGCGCCAGCAGCCAAGATCGGGCGGGAGGGCCGCATACGCAGTATTTT.

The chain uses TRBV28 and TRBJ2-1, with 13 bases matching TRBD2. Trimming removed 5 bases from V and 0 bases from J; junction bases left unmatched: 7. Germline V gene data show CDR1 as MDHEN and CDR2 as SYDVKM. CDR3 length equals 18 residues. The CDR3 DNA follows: TGTGCCAGCAGTGTAACGGGACTAGCGGGGTCCTCCTACAATGAGCAGTTCTTC. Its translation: CASSVTGLAGSSYNEQFF.

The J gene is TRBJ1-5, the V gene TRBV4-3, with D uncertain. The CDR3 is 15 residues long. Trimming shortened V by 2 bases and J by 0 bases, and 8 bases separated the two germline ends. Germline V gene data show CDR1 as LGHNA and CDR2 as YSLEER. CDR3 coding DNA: TGCGCCAGCAGCCAACAGGCGTATAGCAATCAGCCCCAGCATTTT. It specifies CASSQQAYSNQPQHF.

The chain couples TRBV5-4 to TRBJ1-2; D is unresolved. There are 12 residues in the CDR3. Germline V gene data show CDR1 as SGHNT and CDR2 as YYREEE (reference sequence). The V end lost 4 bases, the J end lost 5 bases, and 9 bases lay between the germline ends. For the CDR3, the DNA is TGTGCCAGCAGCCTTGACGGGTATGGCTACACCTTC. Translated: CASSLDGYGYTF.

CDR3 in amino acids: CASSLNAGEQYF. CDR3 coding DNA: TGTGCCAGCAGCTTAAACGCGGGCGAGCAGTACTTC. This chain joins TRBV7-2 and TRBJ2-7; D perhaps matches TRBD2 (5 bases). Looked up from germline, CDR1 is SGHTA and CDR2 is FQGNSA. V lost 2 bases and J 6 bases, leaving 8 bases between the germline ends. The CDR3 totals 12 residues. Together with reference TRBV7-2 and TRBJ2-7, the CDR3 gives the full variable domain: GAGVSQSPSNKVTEKGKDVELRCDPISGHTALYWYRQSLGQGLEFLIYFQGNSAPDKSGLPSDRFSAERTGGSVSTLTIQRTQQEDSAVYLCASSLNAGEQYFGPGTRLTVT.

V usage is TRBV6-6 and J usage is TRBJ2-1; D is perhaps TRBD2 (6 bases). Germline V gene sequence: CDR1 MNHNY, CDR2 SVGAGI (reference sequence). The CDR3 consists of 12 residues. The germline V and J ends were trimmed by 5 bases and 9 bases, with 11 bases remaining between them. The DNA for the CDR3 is TGTGCCAGCAGTATCCCCGGGGGTGAGCAGTTCTTC. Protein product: CASSIPGGEQFF.

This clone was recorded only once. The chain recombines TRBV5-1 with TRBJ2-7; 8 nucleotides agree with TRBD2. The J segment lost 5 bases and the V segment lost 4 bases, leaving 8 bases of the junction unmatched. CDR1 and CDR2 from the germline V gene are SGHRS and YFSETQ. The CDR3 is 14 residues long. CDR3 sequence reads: CASSPSGSMNEQYF. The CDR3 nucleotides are TGCGCCAGCAGCCCGAGCGGGAGCATGAACGAGCAGTACTTC.

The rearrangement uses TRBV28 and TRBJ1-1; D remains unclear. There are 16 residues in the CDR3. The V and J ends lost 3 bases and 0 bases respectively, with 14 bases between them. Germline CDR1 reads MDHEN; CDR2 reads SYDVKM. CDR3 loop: CASSLEKLSMNTEAFF. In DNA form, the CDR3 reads TGTGCCAGCAGTTTGGAGAAACTGAGCATGAACACTGAAGCTTTCTTT.

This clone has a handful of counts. CDR3 sequence: CASSIGLAGGPRTDTQYF. The CDR3 DNA sequence: TGTGCCAGTAGTATTGGACTAGCGGGAGGGCCTCGCACAGATACGCAGTATTTT. The genes are TRBV19 and TRBJ2-3, with 15 positions matching TRBD2. Germline CDR1 is LNHDA and CDR2 is SQIVND (reference sequence). The CDR3 runs 18 residues. The V and J ends lost 3 bases and 1 base, in that order; junction bases with no gene match: 5.